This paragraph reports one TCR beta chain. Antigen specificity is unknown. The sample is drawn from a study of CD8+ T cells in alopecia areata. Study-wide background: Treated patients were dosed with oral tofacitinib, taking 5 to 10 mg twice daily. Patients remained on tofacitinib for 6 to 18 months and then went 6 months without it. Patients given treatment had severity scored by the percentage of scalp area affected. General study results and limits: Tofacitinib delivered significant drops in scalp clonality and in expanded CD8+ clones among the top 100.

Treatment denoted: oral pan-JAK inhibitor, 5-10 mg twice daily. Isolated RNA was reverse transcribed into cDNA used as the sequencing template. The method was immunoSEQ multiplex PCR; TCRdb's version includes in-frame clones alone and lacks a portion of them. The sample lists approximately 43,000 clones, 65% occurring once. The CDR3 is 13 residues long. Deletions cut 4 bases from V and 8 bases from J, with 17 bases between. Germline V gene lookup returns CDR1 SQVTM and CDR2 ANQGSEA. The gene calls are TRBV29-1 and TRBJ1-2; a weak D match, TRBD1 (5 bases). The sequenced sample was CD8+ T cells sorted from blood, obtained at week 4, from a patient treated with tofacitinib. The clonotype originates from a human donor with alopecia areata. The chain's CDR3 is CSVVLSAGDGYTF. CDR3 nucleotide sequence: TGCAGCGTTGTGCTTTCCGCCGGGGACGGCTACACCTTC.